Below, 16 T cell receptor beta chains from the same sample are listed, as sequenced in a study of beta chain features in type 1 diabetes. The sequenced template was cDNA made from the entire isolated RNA. Sequencing used immunoSEQ multiplex PCR; TCRdb keeps in-frame clones, though not all of them. The data show over 150,000 clones, 13% seen once. Specimen: central memory CD4+ T cells from blood. Every receptor here comes from a woman younger than 35 in good health.

V gene TRBV27 combines with J gene TRBJ2-2, with 9 nucleotides matching TRBD2. Germline loops: CDR1 MNHEY, CDR2 SMNVEV (reference sequence). The CDR3 consists of 15 residues. Trimming at V came to 7 bases and at J to 5 bases, leaving 8 bases not matched to a gene. The CDR3 DNA sequence: TGTGCCAGCACCCGTGGCCTAGCGGGGACCGGGGAGCTGTTTTTT. Protein product: CASTRGLAGTGELFF.

This clone has a handful of counts. The rearrangement links TRBV4-3 to TRBJ2-1; D is possibly TRBD2 (5 bases). Germline V CDR1 and CDR2: LGHNA, YSLEER. Trimming took 3 bases from V and 5 from J, leaving 11 bases between them. The CDR3 runs to 14 residues. In DNA form, the CDR3 reads TGCGCCAGCAGCCAGCGGGCCTGGAACAATGAGCAGTTCTTC. Translation: CASSQRAWNNEQFF.

A few counts support this clone. V is TRBV5-1 and J is TRBJ1-5, with D possibly being TRBD1 (5 bases). Germline CDR1 SGHRS, CDR2 YFSETQ. The V end was cut by 4 bases, the J end by 5 bases, with 16 bases between. The CDR3 has 15 amino acids. The CDR3 nucleotides read TGCGCCAGCAGCCTGGAGGGACTGTCGCATCAGCCCCAGCATTTT. Translation gives CASSLEGLSHQPQHF.

Only a few counts were recorded for this clone. This sequence joins TRBV28 and TRBJ2-4; 10 nucleotides match TRBD1. Trimming removed 7 bases from V and 7 bases from J; junction bases left unmatched: 7. This CDR3 spans 14 amino acids. Germline CDR1 MDHEN, CDR2 SYDVKM. The CDR3 DNA follows: TGTGCCAGCACCCCGACAGGGGGCATGAACATTCAGTACTTC. Its protein product is CASTPTGGMNIQYF.

This clone appeared a few times. This rearrangement joins TRBV18 to TRBJ2-1, with D perhaps matching TRBD2 (5 bases). V lost 8 bases, J lost 0 bases, and 14 bases lay in between. The germline V gene encodes CDR1 KGHSH and CDR2 LQKENI. The CDR3 runs to 15 residues. CDR3 in amino acids: CASMSTLASYNEQFF. In DNA, the CDR3 is TGTGCCAGCATGAGCACCCTAGCCTCCTACAATGAGCAGTTCTTC.

Only a few counts were recorded for this clone. The J gene is TRBJ2-1, the V gene TRBV9; 9 bases are shared with TRBD2. The V and J ends lost 2 bases and 2 bases, in that order; junction bases with no gene match: 5. Looked up from germline, CDR1 is SGDLS and CDR2 is YYNGEE. CDR3 length equals 16 residues. Here the CDR3 reads CASSVGGRGTYNEQFF. CDR3 DNA sequence: TGTGCCAGCAGCGTCGGCGGGAGGGGTACCTACAATGAGCAGTTCTTC. Full variable domain (missing parts from reference TRBV9 and TRBJ2-1): DSGVTQTPKHLITATGQRVTLRCSPRSGDLSVYWYQQSLDQGLQFLIQYYNGEERAKGNILERFSAQQFPDLHSELNLSSLELGDSALYFCASSVGGRGTYNEQFFGPGTRLTVL.

V usage is TRBV7-9 and J usage is TRBJ2-1; 9 nucleotides match TRBD2. The germline CDR1 and CDR2 sequences are SEHNR and FQNEAQ (reference sequence). CDR3 length equals 14 residues. The V segment lost 9 bases and the J segment 3 bases; nucleotides outside the gene matches: 6. For the CDR3, the DNA is TGTGCCAGGTCTCTAGCGGGAAACTACAATGAGCAGTTCTTC. This sequence encodes CARSLAGNYNEQFF. The full variable domain, with the rest looked up from reference TRBV7-9 and TRBJ2-1, is DTGVSQNPRHKITKRGQNVTFRCDPISEHNRLYWYRQTLGQGPEFLTYFQNEAQLEKSRLLSDRFSAERPKGSFSTLEIQRTEQGDSAMYLCARSLAGNYNEQFFGPGTRLTVL.

There are many counts of this clone. The V call is TRBV2, the J call TRBJ2-1, with 7 bases aligning to TRBD2. CDR3 length: 14 amino acids. V gave up 3 bases and J gave up 6 bases; unmatched junction bases: 5. The V gene's germline CDR1 is SNHLY and CDR2 FYNNEI. The CDR3 here is CASSELAEFNEQFF. In DNA, the CDR3 is TGTGCCAGCAGTGAGCTAGCGGAGTTCAATGAGCAGTTCTTC.

V and J are TRBV5-4 and TRBJ2-2; perhaps TRBD1 as D (5 bases). Looked up from germline, CDR1 is SGHNT and CDR2 is YYREEE (reference sequence). The V end lost 6 bases, the J end lost 6 bases, and 12 bases lay between the germline ends. The CDR3 contains 13 residues. CDR3 residues: CASNPDMAGELFF. In DNA form, the CDR3 reads TGTGCCAGCAACCCGGACATGGCCGGGGAGCTGTTTTTT.

The genes are TRBV5-4 and TRBJ2-5, with 7 bases that match TRBD2. Per germline, CDR1 SGHNT and CDR2 YYREEE (reference sequence). This CDR3 comprises 15 residues. V dropped 4 bases and J dropped 1; count of bases not matched to a gene: 7. The CDR3 reads CASSRVLASQETQYF. CDR3 in DNA: TGTGCCAGCAGCCGAGTACTAGCGAGCCAAGAGACCCAGTACTTC.

The V call is TRBV7-2, the J call TRBJ2-7, with 9 bases fitting TRBD1. Trimming removed 4 bases from V and 1 base from J; junction bases left unmatched: 5. The CDR3 is 15 amino acids. Looked up from germline, CDR1 is SGHTA and CDR2 is FQGNSA. CDR3 sequence (DNA): TGTGCCAGCAGCTACGGGGACAGGGAGTCCTACGAGCAGTACTTC. Residues: CASSYGDRESYEQYF.

V usage is TRBV28 and J usage is TRBJ2-1; D possibly corresponds to TRBD2 (6 bases). Looked up from germline, CDR1 is MDHEN and CDR2 is SYDVKM. CDR3 length equals 15 residues. V was clipped by 5 bases and J by 9 bases, with 20 bases between them. The CDR3 DNA is TGTGCCAGCAGTGGGACTGGAATTGCCTCAATTGAGCAGTTCTTC. This codes for CASSGTGIASIEQFF.

This clone showed up just a few times. The genes are TRBV5-4 and TRBJ2-5, with a possible D match to TRBD2 (6 bases). CDR1 SGHNT and CDR2 YYREEE come from the germline V gene (reference sequence). The CDR3 has 15 amino acids. With 0 bases removed from V and 4 bases from J, the gap between germline ends came to 13 bases. CDR3 region: CASSLGLQGGETQYF. The DNA for the CDR3 is TGTGCCAGCAGCTTGGGGTTGCAGGGAGGAGAGACCCAGTACTTC.

In this sample, this clone turned up a few times. The V and J genes are TRBV6-1 and TRBJ1-2, with 7 bases matching TRBD1. Losses at the gene ends were 4 bases for V and 8 bases for J; bases not matched to a gene: 7. Germline CDR1 is MNHNS and CDR2 is SASEGT. The CDR3 is 13 residues long. Here the CDR3 DNA reads TGTGCCAGCAGTGGGACGACAGGGATCGGCTACACCTTC. Amino acids: CASSGTTGIGYTF.

The chain combines TRBV2 with TRBJ2-5; unclear D gene. Trimming took 8 bases from V and 3 from J, leaving 10 bases between them. This CDR3 region has 12 residues. Germline loops: CDR1 SNHLY, CDR2 FYNNEI. The CDR3 here is CASATVKETQYF. In nucleotides, the CDR3 is TGTGCCAGCGCCACAGTGAAAGAGACCCAGTACTTC.

The gene calls are TRBV6-4 and TRBJ1-2; D is undetermined. V gave up 0 bases and J gave up 6 bases, with 14 bases separating them. The germline CDR1 and CDR2 sequences are MRHNA and SNTAGT. The CDR3 runs 15 residues. CDR3: CASSDSPRRRDGYTF. CDR3 bases: TGTGCCAGCAGTGACTCGCCTCGGCGCCGGGATGGCTACACCTTC.